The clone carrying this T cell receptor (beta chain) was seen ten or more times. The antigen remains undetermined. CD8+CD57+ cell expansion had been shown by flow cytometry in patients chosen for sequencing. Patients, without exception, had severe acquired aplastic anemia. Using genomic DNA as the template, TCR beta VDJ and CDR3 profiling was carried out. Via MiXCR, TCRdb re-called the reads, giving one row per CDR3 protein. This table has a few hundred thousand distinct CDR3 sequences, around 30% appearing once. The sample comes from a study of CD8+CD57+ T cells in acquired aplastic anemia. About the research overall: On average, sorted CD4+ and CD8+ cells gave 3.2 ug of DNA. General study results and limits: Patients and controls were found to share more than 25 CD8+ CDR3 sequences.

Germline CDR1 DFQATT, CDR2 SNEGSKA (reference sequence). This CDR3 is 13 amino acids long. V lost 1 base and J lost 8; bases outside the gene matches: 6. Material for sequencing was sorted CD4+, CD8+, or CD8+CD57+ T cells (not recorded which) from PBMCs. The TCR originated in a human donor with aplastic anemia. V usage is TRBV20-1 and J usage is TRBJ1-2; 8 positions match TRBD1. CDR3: CSARVGQALGYTF. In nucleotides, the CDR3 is TGCAGTGCTAGAGTGGGACAGGCCCTGGGCTACACCTTC.